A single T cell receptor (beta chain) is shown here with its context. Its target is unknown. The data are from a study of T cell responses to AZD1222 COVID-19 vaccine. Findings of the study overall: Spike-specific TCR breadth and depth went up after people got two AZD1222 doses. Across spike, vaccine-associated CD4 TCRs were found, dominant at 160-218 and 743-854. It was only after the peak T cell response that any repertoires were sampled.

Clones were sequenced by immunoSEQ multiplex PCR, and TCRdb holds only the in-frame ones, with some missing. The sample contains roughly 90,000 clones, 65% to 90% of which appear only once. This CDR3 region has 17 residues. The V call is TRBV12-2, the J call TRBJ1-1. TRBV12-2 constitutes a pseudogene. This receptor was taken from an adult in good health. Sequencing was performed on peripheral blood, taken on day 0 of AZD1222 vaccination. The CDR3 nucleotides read TGTGCAAGTCGCTTAGCTTTCGAGGGCAGGACGAACACTGAAGCTTTCTTT. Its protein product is CASRLAFEGRTNTEAFF.